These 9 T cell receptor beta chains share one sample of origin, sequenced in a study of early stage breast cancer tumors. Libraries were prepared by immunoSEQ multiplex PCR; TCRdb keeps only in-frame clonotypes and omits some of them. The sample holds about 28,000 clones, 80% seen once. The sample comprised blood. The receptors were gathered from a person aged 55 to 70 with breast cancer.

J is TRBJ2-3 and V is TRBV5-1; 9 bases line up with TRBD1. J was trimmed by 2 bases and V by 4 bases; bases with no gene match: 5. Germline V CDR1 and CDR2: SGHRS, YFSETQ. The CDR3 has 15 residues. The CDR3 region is CASSRTGDYTDTQYF. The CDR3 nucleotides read TGCGCCAGCAGCCGGACAGGGGATTACACAGATACGCAGTATTTT.

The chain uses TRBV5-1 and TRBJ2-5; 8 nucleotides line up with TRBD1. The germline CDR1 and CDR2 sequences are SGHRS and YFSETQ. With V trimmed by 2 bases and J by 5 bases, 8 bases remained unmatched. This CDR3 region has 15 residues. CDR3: CASSFLDRAGETQYF. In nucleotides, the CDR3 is TGCGCCAGCAGCTTCCTGGACAGGGCTGGGGAGACCCAGTACTTC. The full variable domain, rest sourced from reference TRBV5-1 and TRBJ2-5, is KAGVTQTPRYLIKTRGQQVTLSCSPISGHRSVSWYQQTPGQGLQFLFEYFSETQRNKGNFPGRFSGRQFSNSRSEMNVSTLELGDSALYLCASSFLDRAGETQYFGPGTRLLVL.

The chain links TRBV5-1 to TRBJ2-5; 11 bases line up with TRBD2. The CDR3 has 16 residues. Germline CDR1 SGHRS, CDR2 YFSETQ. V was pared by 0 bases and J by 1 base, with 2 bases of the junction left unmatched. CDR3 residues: CASSLVGLAAQETQYF. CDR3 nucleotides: TGCGCCAGCAGCTTGGTGGGACTAGCGGCCCAAGAGACCCAGTACTTC.

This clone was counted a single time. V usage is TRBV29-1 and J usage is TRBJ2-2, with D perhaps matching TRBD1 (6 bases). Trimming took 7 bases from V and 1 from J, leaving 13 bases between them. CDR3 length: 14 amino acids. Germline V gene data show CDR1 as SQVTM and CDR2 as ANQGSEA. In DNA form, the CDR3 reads TGCAGCGGGGGGCTCGGGGTGAACACCGGGGAGCTGTTTTTT. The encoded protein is CSGGLGVNTGELFF.

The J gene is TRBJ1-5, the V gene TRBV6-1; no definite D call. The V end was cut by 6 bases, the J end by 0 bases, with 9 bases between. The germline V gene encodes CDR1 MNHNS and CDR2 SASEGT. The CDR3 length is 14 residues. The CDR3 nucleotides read TGTGCCAGCAGCGACGGGTATAGCAATCAGCCCCAGCATTTT. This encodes CASSDGYSNQPQHF.

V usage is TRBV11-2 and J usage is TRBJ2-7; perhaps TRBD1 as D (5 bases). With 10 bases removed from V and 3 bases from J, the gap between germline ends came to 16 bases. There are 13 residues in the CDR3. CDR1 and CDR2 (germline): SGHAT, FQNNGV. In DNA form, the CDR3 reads TGTGCCACAGGGCCGGCGAATTACTACGAGCAGTACTTC. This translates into CATGPANYYEQYF.

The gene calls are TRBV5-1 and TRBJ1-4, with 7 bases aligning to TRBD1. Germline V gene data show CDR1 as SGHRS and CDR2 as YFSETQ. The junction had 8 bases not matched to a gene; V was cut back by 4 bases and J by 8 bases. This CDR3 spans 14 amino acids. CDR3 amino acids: CASSPTGVYEKLFF. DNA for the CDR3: TGCGCCAGCAGCCCCACAGGGGTTTACGAAAAACTGTTTTTT.

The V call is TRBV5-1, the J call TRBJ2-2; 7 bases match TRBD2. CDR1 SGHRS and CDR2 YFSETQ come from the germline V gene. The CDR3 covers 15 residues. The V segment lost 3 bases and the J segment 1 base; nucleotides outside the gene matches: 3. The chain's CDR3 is CASSSGLGNTGELFF. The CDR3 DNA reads TGCGCCAGCAGCTCCGGACTAGGGAACACCGGGGAGCTGTTTTTT. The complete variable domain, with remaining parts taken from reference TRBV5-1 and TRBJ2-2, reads KAGVTQTPRYLIKTRGQQVTLSCSPISGHRSVSWYQQTPGQGLQFLFEYFSETQRNKGNFPGRFSGRQFSNSRSEMNVSTLELGDSALYLCASSSGLGNTGELFFGEGSRLTVL.

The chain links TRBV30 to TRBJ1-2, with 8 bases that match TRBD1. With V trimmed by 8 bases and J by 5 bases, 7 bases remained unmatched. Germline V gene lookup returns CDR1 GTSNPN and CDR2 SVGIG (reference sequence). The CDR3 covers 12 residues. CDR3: CARDRRGYGYTF. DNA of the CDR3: TGTGCCAGGGACAGGAGGGGATATGGCTACACCTTC.